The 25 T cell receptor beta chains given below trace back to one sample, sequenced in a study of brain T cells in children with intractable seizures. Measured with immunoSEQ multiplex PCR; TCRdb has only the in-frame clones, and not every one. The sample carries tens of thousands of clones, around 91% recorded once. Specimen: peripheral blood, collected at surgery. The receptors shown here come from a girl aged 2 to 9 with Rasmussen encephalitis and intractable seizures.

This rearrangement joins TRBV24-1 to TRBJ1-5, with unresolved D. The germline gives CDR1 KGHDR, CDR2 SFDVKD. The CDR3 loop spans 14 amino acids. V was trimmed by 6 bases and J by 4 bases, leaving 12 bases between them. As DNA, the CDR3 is TGTGCCACCAGTTCCTTTGCGGAAAATCAGCCCCAGCATTTT. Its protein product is CATSSFAENQPQHF.

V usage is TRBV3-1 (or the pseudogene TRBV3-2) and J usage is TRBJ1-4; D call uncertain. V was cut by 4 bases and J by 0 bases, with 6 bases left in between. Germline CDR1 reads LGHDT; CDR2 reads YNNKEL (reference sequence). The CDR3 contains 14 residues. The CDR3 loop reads CASSRAATNEKLFF. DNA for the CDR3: TGTGCCAGCAGCCGGGCGGCAACTAATGAAAAACTGTTTTTT.

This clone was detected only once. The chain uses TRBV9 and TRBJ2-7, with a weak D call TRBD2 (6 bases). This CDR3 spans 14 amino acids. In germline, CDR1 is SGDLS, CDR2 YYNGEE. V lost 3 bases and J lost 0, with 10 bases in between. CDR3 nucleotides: TGTGCCAGCAGCGCGGGACTGAGCTCCTACGAGCAGTACTTC. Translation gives CASSAGLSSYEQYF.

CDR3 in amino acids: CAGRDRAGNTQYF. The CDR3 nucleotides read TGTGCCGGCCGGGACAGGGCGGGAAATACGCAGTATTTT. This chain connects TRBV2 to TRBJ2-3; 9 bases fit TRBD1. Germline V gene data show CDR1 as SNHLY and CDR2 as FYNNEI. This CDR3 region has 13 residues. The junction had 10 bases not matched to a gene; V was cut back by 11 bases and J by 7 bases.

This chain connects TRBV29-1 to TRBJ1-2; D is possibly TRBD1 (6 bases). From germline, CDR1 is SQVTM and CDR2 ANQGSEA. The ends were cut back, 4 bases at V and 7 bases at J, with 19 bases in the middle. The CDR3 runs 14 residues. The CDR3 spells CSVGVVHGGPGYTF. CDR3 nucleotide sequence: TGCAGCGTTGGCGTCGTTCATGGGGGCCCTGGCTACACCTTC.

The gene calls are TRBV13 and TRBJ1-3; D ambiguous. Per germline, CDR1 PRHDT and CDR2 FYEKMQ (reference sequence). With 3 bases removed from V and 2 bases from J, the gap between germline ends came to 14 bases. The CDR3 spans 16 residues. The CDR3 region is CASSLSAAAAGNTIYF. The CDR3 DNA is TGTGCCAGCAGCTTGTCGGCAGCGGCAGCTGGAAACACCATATATTTT.

The CDR3 protein is CASSLGALAGGLDTQYF. The CDR3, as DNA: TGTGCCAGTAGTCTAGGGGCCCTGGCGGGGGGGCTCGATACGCAGTATTTT. The chain combines TRBV19 with TRBJ2-3; 9 bases match TRBD2. In germline, CDR1 is LNHDA, CDR2 SQIVND (reference sequence). The J segment lost 6 bases and the V segment lost 5 bases, leaving 15 bases of the junction unmatched. The CDR3 is 17 residues long.

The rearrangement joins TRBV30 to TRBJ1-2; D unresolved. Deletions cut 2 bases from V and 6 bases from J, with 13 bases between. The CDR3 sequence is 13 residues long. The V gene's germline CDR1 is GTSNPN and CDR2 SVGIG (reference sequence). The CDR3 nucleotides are TGTGCCTGGAGTCAACGGTACACGGATGGCTACACCTTC. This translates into CAWSQRYTDGYTF. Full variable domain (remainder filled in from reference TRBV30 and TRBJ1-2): SQTIHQWPATLVQPVGSPLSLECTVEGTSNPNLYWYRQAAGRGLQLLFYSVGIGQISSEVPQNLSASRPQDRQFILSSKKLLLSDSGFYLCAWSQRYTDGYTFGSGTRLTVV.

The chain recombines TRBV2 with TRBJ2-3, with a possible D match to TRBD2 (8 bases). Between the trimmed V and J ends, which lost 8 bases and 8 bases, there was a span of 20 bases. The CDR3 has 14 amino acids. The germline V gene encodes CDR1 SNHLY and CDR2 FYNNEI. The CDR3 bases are TGTGCCAGCGGGGAAGGACTAGCAGGGGGTACGCAGTATTTT. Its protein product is CASGEGLAGGTQYF.

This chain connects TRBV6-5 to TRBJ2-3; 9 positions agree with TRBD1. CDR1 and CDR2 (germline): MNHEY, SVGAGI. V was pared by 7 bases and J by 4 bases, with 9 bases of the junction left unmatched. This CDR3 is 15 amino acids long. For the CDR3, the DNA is TGTGCCAGCAAACGCGGACAGGGGTTCGCAGATACGCAGTATTTT. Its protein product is CASKRGQGFADTQYF.

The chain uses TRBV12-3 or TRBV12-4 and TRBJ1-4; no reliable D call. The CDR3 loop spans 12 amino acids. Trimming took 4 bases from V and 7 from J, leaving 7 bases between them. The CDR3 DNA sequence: TGTGCCAGCAGTTGGGTTGGTGAAAAACTGTTTTTT. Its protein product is CASSWVGEKLFF.

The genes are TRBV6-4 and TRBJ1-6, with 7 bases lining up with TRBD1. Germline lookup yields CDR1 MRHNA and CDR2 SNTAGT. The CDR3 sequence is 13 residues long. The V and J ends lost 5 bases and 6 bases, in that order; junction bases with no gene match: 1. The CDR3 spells CASSWDSNSPLHF. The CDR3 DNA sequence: TGTGCCAGCAGTTGGGACAGTAATTCACCCCTCCACTTT.

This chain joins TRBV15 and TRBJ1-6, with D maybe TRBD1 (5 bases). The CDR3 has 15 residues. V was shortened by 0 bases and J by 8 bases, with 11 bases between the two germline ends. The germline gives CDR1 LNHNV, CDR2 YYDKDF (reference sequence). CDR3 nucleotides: TGTGCCACCAGCAGAGAGGGAGGGGTGGATTCACCCCTCCACTTT. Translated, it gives CATSREGGVDSPLHF.

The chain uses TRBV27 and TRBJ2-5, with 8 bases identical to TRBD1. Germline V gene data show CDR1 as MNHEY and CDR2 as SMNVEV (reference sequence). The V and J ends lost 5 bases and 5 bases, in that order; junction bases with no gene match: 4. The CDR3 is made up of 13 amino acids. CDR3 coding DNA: TGTGCCAGCAGTGACAGGGGAGAGGAGACCCAGTACTTC. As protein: CASSDRGEETQYF.

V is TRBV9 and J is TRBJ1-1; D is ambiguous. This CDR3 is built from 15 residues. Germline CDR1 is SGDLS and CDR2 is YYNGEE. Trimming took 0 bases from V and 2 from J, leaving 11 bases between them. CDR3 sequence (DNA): TGTGCCAGCAGCGTAGTCTACAAGGCCAACACTGAAGCTTTCTTT. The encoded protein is CASSVVYKANTEAFF.

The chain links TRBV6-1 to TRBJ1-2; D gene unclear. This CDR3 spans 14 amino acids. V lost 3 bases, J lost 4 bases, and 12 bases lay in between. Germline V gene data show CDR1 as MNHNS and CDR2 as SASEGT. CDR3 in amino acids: CASSESAAGYGYTF. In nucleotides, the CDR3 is TGTGCCAGCAGTGAGTCGGCCGCCGGCTATGGCTACACCTTC.

The CDR3 sequence: CASSVAKGGNYGYTF. CDR3 DNA: TGTGCCAGCAGCGTAGCTAAAGGGGGTAACTATGGCTACACCTTC. The chain couples TRBV9 to TRBJ1-2, with a tentative D call TRBD1 (6 bases). The CDR3 extends over 15 amino acids. Germline-derived CDR1 and CDR2 are SGDLS and YYNGEE. V was clipped by 0 bases and J by 1 base, with 10 bases between them. Together with reference TRBV9 and TRBJ1-2, the CDR3 gives the full variable domain: DSGVTQTPKHLITATGQRVTLRCSPRSGDLSVYWYQQSLDQGLQFLIQYYNGEERAKGNILERFSAQQFPDLHSELNLSSLELGDSALYFCASSVAKGGNYGYTFGSGTRLTVV.

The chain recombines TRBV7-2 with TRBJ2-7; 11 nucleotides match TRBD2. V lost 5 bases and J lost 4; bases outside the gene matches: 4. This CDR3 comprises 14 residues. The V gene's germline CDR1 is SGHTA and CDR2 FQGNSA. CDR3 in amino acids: CASSTTSGEYEQYF. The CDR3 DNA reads TGTGCCAGCAGCACGACTAGCGGGGAGTACGAGCAGTACTTC.

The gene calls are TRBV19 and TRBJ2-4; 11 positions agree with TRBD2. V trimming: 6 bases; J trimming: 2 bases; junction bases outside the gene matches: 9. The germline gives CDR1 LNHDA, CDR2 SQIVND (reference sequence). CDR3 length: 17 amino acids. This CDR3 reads CASSVTGTSGPKNIQYF. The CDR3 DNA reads TGTGCCAGTAGCGTGACCGGGACTAGCGGCCCCAAAAACATTCAGTACTTC.

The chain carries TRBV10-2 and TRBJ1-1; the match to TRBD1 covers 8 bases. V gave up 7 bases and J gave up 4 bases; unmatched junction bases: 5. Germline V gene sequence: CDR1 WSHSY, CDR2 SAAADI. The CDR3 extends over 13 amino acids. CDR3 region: CASIQTGATEAFF. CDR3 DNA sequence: TGCGCCAGCATCCAGACAGGGGCCACTGAAGCTTTCTTT.

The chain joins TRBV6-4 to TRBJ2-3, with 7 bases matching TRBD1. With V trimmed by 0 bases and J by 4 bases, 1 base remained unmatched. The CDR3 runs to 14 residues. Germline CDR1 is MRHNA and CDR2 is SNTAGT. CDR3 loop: CASSDSGGADTQYF. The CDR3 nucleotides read TGTGCCAGCAGTGACTCAGGGGGCGCAGATACGCAGTATTTT.

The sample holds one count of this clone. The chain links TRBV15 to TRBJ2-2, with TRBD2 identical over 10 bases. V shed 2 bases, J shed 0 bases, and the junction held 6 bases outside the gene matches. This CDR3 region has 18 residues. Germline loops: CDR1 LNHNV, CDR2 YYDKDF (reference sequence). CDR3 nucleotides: TGTGCCACCAGCAGACGCTTCAGCGGGAGGGCGAACACCGGGGAGCTGTTTTTT. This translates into CATSRRFSGRANTGELFF.

DNA of the CDR3: TGTGCCAGCAGCGTGGACCCACAAGAGACCCAGTACTTC. Translation gives CASSVDPQETQYF. The gene calls are TRBV9 and TRBJ2-5, with D unresolved. The CDR3 has 13 amino acids. The germline CDR1 and CDR2 sequences are SGDLS and YYNGEE. Trimming shortened V by 2 bases and J by 2 bases, and 7 bases separated the two germline ends. The complete variable domain, with remaining parts taken from reference TRBV9 and TRBJ2-5, reads DSGVTQTPKHLITATGQRVTLRCSPRSGDLSVYWYQQSLDQGLQFLIQYYNGEERAKGNILERFSAQQFPDLHSELNLSSLELGDSALYFCASSVDPQETQYFGPGTRLLVL.

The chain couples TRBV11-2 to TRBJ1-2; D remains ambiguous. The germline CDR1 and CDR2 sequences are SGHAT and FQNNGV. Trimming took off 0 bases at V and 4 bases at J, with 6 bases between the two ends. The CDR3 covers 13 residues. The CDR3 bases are TGTGCCAGCAGCTTAGACGGCCTCTATGGCTACACCTTC. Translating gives CASSLDGLYGYTF.

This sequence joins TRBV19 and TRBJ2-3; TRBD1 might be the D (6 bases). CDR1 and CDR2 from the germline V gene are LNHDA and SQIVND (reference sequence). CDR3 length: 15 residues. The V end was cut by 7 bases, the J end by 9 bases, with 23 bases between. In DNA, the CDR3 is TGTGCCAGTACCAGGAGTGACAGGTCCGCAGGCACGCAGTATTTT. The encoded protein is CASTRSDRSAGTQYF.